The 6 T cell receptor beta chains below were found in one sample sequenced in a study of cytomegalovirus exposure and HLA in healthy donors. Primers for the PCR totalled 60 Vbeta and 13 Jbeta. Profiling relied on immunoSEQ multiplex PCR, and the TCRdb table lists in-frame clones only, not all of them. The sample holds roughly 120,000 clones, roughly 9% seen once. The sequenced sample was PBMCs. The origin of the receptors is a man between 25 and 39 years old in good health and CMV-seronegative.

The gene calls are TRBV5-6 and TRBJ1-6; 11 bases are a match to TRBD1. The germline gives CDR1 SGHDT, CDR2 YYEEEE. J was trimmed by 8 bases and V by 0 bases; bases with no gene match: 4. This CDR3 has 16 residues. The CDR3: CASSLAGGQGDSPLHF. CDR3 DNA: TGTGCCAGCAGCTTGGCCGGGGGACAGGGGGATTCACCCCTCCACTTT.

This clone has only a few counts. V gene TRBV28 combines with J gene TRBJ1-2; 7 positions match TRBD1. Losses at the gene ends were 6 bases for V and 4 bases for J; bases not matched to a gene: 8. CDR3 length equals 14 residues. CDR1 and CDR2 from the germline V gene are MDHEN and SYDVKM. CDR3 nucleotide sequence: TGTGCCAGCAGCGACAACAGGGGAATCTATGGCTACACCTTC. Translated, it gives CASSDNRGIYGYTF.

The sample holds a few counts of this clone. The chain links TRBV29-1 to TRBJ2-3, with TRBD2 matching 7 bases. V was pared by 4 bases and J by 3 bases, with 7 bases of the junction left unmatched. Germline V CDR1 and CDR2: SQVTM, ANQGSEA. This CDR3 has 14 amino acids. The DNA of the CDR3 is TGCAGCGTTGTTTGGCGGGGGTTGACAGATACGCAGTATTTT. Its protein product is CSVVWRGLTDTQYF.

The CDR3 is CASRGAQETQYF. CDR3 DNA sequence: TGTGCCAGCAGAGGAGCCCAAGAGACCCAGTACTTC. The chain recombines TRBV27 with TRBJ2-5; no definite D call. This CDR3 has 12 residues. Trimming removed 6 bases at V and 1 base at J, with 6 bases between. Germline loops: CDR1 MNHEY, CDR2 SMNVEV (reference sequence).

This chain's CDR3 is CASSNRDSNYGYTF. The CDR3 DNA reads TGTGCCAGCAGCAACCGGGACAGCAACTATGGCTACACCTTC. The chain links TRBV7-2 to TRBJ1-2, with 7 bases that match TRBD1. Trimming took 5 bases from V and 2 from J; bases not matched to a gene: 5. The CDR3 consists of 14 residues. The germline gives CDR1 SGHTA, CDR2 FQGNSA.

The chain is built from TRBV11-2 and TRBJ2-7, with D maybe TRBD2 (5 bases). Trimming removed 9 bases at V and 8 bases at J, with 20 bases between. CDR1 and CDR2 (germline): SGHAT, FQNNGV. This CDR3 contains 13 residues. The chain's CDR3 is CARSTGLKEKQYF. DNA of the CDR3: TGTGCCAGAAGCACTGGACTTAAGGAGAAGCAGTACTTC.